The 21 T cell receptor beta chains in this list originate from one sample, sequenced in a study of CD8+CD57+ T cells in acquired aplastic anemia. TCR beta VDJ combinations and CDR3 sequences were profiled from genomic DNA. TCRdb re-called the reads through MiXCR, storing one row per CDR3 protein. The sample includes 400,000 to 600,000 distinct CDR3 sequences, over 25% of them seen just once. Individuals selected for sequencing had exhibited CD8+CD57+ cell expansion on flow cytometry. Material for sequencing was sorted CD4+, CD8+, or CD8+CD57+ T cells (not recorded which) from PBMCs. Every receptor here comes from a human donor with aplastic anemia.

The chain uses TRBV28 and TRBJ2-7; D gene ambiguous. Looked up from germline, CDR1 is MDHEN and CDR2 is SYDVKM. Deletions cut 6 bases from V and 6 bases from J, with 15 bases between. This CDR3 has 13 residues. CDR3 nucleotides: TGTGCCAGCAGAAGGACGGACCCGTTCGAGCAGTACTTC. Residues: CASRRTDPFEQYF.

In its sample, this clonotype was seen a few times. The chain employs TRBV20-1 and TRBJ2-3; D is ambiguous. The V gene's germline CDR1 is DFQATT and CDR2 SNEGSKA (reference sequence). The CDR3 loop spans 13 amino acids. V lost 3 bases and J lost 6, with 13 bases in between. The CDR3, as DNA: TGCAGTGCTAGGATAGACCCCCGCGATACGCAGTATTTT. This sequence encodes CSARIDPRDTQYF.

The rearrangement uses TRBV19 and TRBJ2-1; possibly TRBD2 for D (6 bases). The germline V gene has CDR1 LNHDA and CDR2 SQIVND (reference sequence). The V end was cut by 6 bases, the J end by 4 bases, with 19 bases between. The CDR3 contains 16 residues. The CDR3: CASRTTGTQWYNEQFF. The CDR3 DNA reads TGTGCCAGTAGAACGACCGGGACTCAATGGTACAATGAGCAGTTCTTC.

This clonotype was recorded at least ten times. Germline and junction disagree at one end, which may indicate a read error. The CDR3 region is CATSGLAGTDTQYF. In nucleotides, the CDR3 is TGTGCCACTAGTGGACTAGCGGGCACAGATACGCAGTATTTT. The chain combines TRBV19 with TRBJ2-3, with 10 nucleotides matching TRBD2. CDR3 size: 14 residues. Germline CDR1 and CDR2: LNHDA and SQIVND (reference sequence). Full variable domain (remainder filled in from reference TRBV19 and TRBJ2-3): DGGITQSPKYLFRKEGQNVTLSCEQNLNHDAMYWYRQDPGQGLRLIYYSQIVNDFQKGDIAEGYSVSREKKESFPLTVTSAQKNPTAFYLCATSGLAGTDTQYFGPGTRLTVL.

The chain has TRBV10-3 and TRBJ1-2, with 8 bases identical to TRBD1. Germline CDR1 and CDR2: ENHRY and SYGVKD. CDR3 length: 14 residues. Unmatched junction bases numbered 8, after V lost 11 bases and J lost 0 bases. DNA of the CDR3: TGTGCCGTACAACAGGGGGATACTAACTATGGCTACACCTTC. This encodes CAVQQGDTNYGYTF.

The chain recombines TRBV6-5 with TRBJ2-7; the D is unclear. CDR1 is MNHEY and CDR2 is SVGAGI in the germline V gene. CDR3 length: 16 residues. V lost 0 bases and J 4 bases, leaving 16 bases between the germline ends. CDR3 residues: CASSYSGLHGSYEQYF. In DNA, the CDR3 is TGTGCCAGCAGTTACTCCGGCCTACACGGTTCGTACGAGCAGTACTTC.

This clonotype was seen only a few times. The CDR3 DNA follows: TGTGCCAGCGGACAGGGGGCGCTTCCGAACACTGAAGCTTTCTTT. Protein: CASGQGALPNTEAFF. The chain combines TRBV7-2 with TRBJ1-1, with 11 bases aligning to TRBD1. The CDR3 runs 15 residues. V shed 8 bases and J 1 base; nucleotides not matched to a gene: 6. CDR1 and CDR2 from the germline V gene are SGHTA and FQGNSA.

In regard to this clonotype: This may arise from a read error, as a much more abundant clone is one base away. The chain combines TRBV19 with TRBJ1-3; D remains unclear. The CDR3 runs to 12 residues. Germline V gives CDR1 LNHDA, CDR2 SQIVND (reference sequence). The V gene lost 10 bases and the J gene lost 8 bases, with 15 bases spanning the gap. The CDR3 loop reads CATSWPGDTIYF. The DNA for the CDR3 is TGTGCCACCAGCTGGCCGGGAGACACCATATATTTT.

At least ten counts were recorded for this clonotype. The CDR3 here is CASSLGPGRTNSPLHF. The CDR3 bases are TGTGCCAGCAGCTTGGGCCCGGGACGGACCAATTCACCCCTCCACTTT. This chain uses TRBV7-6 with TRBJ1-6; maybe TRBD1 (5 bases). Germline-derived CDR1 and CDR2 are SGHVS and FNYEAQ. The CDR3 runs to 16 residues. With 3 bases removed from V and 7 bases from J, the gap between germline ends came to 16 bases.

The chain joins TRBV7-2 to TRBJ1-4; D might be TRBD1 (5 bases). V gave up 5 bases and J gave up 4 bases, with 14 bases separating them. This CDR3 is 15 amino acids long. Germline lookup yields CDR1 SGHTA and CDR2 FQGNSA. Here the CDR3 reads CASSLSPGLNEKLFF. In DNA form, the CDR3 reads TGTGCCAGCAGCCTCAGTCCGGGGCTTAATGAAAAACTGTTTTTT.

The chain uses TRBV13 and TRBJ1-1; TRBD1 might be the D (6 bases). In germline, CDR1 is PRHDT, CDR2 FYEKMQ (reference sequence). CDR3 length: 13 residues. V gave up 4 bases and J gave up 6 bases, with 12 bases separating them. The CDR3 DNA follows: TGTGCCAGCAGCTATACCCAGGGGCCTGAAGCTTTCTTT. The encoded protein is CASSYTQGPEAFF.

In its sample, this clonotype was seen many times. This chain joins TRBV2 and TRBJ1-4; TRBD1 matches at 9 bases. Germline V lookup: CDR1 SNHLY, CDR2 FYNNEI. V lost 5 bases and J lost 5; bases outside the gene matches: 3. The CDR3 is 14 amino acids. CDR3 sequence: CASSIGQGNEKLFF. The CDR3 DNA reads as TGTGCCAGCAGTATCGGACAGGGGAATGAAAAACTGTTTTTT.

Many counts were recorded for this clonotype. The V call is TRBV19, the J call TRBJ1-6, with D possibly matching TRBD1 (5 bases). V shed 8 bases and J shed 13 bases, with 18 bases lying between them. Germline V gene data show CDR1 as LNHDA and CDR2 as SQIVND (reference sequence). The CDR3 covers 13 residues. In DNA form, the CDR3 reads TGTGCCAGTCTTGACAGTCCCTTTGGGCCCCTCCACTTT. It specifies CASLDSPFGPLHF.

Note on this clonotype: Possible read error: a much larger clone is one base away. In DNA form, the CDR3 reads TGTGCCAGTAGTACAAACAGGGATAGTTCACCCCTCCACTTT. Translation: CASSTNRDSSPLHF. V usage is TRBV19 and J usage is TRBJ1-6; tentative D call: TRBD1 (6 bases). Trimming pared 4 bases from V and 9 bases from J, leaving 13 bases between. The CDR3 has 14 amino acids. The germline CDR1 and CDR2 sequences are LNHDA and SQIVND (reference sequence).

This clonotype turned up a few times. A much larger clonotype is one base distant, so this may be a read error. Likely a read error: the CDR3 ends without its conserved phenylalanine or tryptophan. J is TRBJ2-4 and V is TRBV29-1; D is unclear. Germline V CDR1 and CDR2: SQVTM, ANQGSEA. Trimming pared 5 bases from V and 0 bases from J, leaving 8 bases between. The CDR3 totals 13 residues. CDR3 sequence (DNA): TGCAGCGTTAGGGTTGTAGCCAAAAACATTCAGTACCTC. Its translation: CSVRVVAKNIQYL.

This clonotype was seen ten or more times. The chain employs TRBV29-1 and TRBJ2-7, with 7 nucleotides matching TRBD1. This CDR3 spans 14 amino acids. V was pared by 5 bases and J by 4 bases, with 11 bases of the junction left unmatched. Germline lookup yields CDR1 SQVTM and CDR2 ANQGSEA. The CDR3 region has the DNA TGCAGCGTTTCGACAGGGATTAATTCGTACGAGCAGTACTTC. Encoded protein: CSVSTGINSYEQYF.

Turning to this clonotype: This may be a read error, as it is one base from a much larger clone. This is likely a read error, given that the CDR3 carries no conserved phenylalanine or tryptophan at its end. This sequence joins TRBV2 and TRBJ2-1; TRBD1 might be the D (6 bases). This CDR3 contains 12 residues. Looked up from germline, CDR1 is SNHLY and CDR2 is FYNNEI. The ends were cut back, 7 bases at V and 10 bases at J, with 14 bases in the middle. CDR3 in amino acids: CASTEDSYEQFS. CDR3 in DNA: TGTGCCAGCACCGAGGACAGTTACGAGCAGTTCTCC.

This clonotype was counted at least ten times. This chain joins TRBV7-9 and TRBJ2-5, with TRBD1 matching over 7 bases. Per germline, CDR1 SEHNR and CDR2 FQNEAQ (reference sequence). V dropped 4 bases and J dropped 5; count of bases not matched to a gene: 4. The CDR3 contains 13 residues. CDR3 in DNA: TGTGCCAGCAGCTCAACAGGGGTCGAGACCCAGTACTTC. Encoded protein: CASSSTGVETQYF.

This clonotype was detected once. The junction shows a germline mismatch at one end, possibly a read error. The gene calls are TRBV19 and TRBJ1-1; TRBD1 matches 7 bases. In germline, CDR1 is LNHDA, CDR2 SQIVND (reference sequence). The length of the CDR3 is 13 residues. CDR3 protein: CASSLDRDTEALF. CDR3 DNA: TGTGCCAGTAGTCTTGACAGGGACACTGAAGCTCTCTTT.

The gene calls are TRBV25-1 and TRBJ2-2, with a possible D match to TRBD2 (6 bases). This CDR3 is built from 20 residues. The ends were cut back, 1 base at V and 0 bases at J, with 21 bases in the middle. Germline-derived CDR1 and CDR2 are MGHDK and SYGVNS. The CDR3 region has the DNA TGTGCCAGCAGTGAATGGCGGAGGGGACGGAATCCACCGAACACCGGGGAGCTGTTTTTT. This sequence encodes CASSEWRRGRNPPNTGELFF.

This clonotype has a handful of counts. A much bigger clone sits one base away, suggesting this may be a read error. V and J are TRBV2 and TRBJ2-7; the D gene is possibly TRBD2 (5 bases). Deletions cut 7 bases from V and 0 bases from J, with 13 bases between. The CDR3 is made up of 14 amino acids. CDR1 and CDR2 from the germline V gene are SNHLY and FYNNEI. CDR3 residues: CASKAAENSYEQYF. The CDR3 DNA is TGTGCCAGCAAGGCAGCGGAAAACTCCTACGAGCAGTACTTC.